Here is one T cell receptor (beta chain) with its context. This entry comes from a study of OX40 agonist ivuxolimab in advanced cancers. The wider study: Ivuxolimab, which is an agonistic anti-OX40 (CD134) antibody, was administered to the patients.

Assay used: immunoSEQ multiplex PCR; TCRdb lists only in-frame clones, some missing. The profile shows under 70,000 clones, 70% to 90% of them singletons. The CDR3 spans 14 residues. V was cut by 7 bases and J by 6 bases, with 17 bases left in between. The germline V gene encodes CDR1 SGHTA and CDR2 FQGNSA. The sequence came from an adult with an advanced solid tumor such as melanoma, head and neck, liver or kidney cancer. The V call is TRBV7-2, the J call TRBJ2-3; no clear D. The sample in question was CD4+ or CD8+ T cells sorted from blood, obtained in a trial of the OX40 agonist ivuxolimab. The CDR3 coding sequence is TGTGCCAGCACGGACCTACCGTCAGTCGATACGCAGTATTTT. Protein sequence: CASTDLPSVDTQYF.